The present T cell receptor beta chain was sequenced within a study of blood T cell repertoires in COVID-19. This CDR3 is built from 13 residues. V was trimmed by 3 bases and J by 2 bases, leaving 7 bases between them. Germline V lookup: CDR1 SGHTA, CDR2 FQGNSA. Clones were read by immunoSEQ multiplex PCR, and TCRdb kept only the in-frame ones, dropping some. The sample consists of about 170,000 clones, 70% to 85% of them appearing once. The sample taken for sequencing was PBMCs or T cells enriched from blood (not recorded which). The TCR comes from a woman between 65 and 79 years old in a cohort exposed to, infected with or recovered from COVID-19 (not recorded which). This chain connects TRBV7-2 to TRBJ2-5, with D possibly TRBD1 on 6 matching bases. CDR3 sequence reads: CASSFGQQETQYF. Here the CDR3 DNA reads TGTGCCAGCAGCTTCGGACAGCAAGAGACCCAGTACTTC.